This T cell receptor (beta chain) is from a study of blood T cell repertoires in COVID-19. For the study at large: There were acute and convalescent COVID-19 samples, and they came from the United States, Italy and Spain. Sources were T cells, B-cell-depleted T cells, or PBMCs; the material itself was cDNA or gDNA.

This clone has just a few counts. Authors' methods: Estimation of nucleated cell counts was performed using reference gene primer amplification. Only in-frame clones appear in the TCRdb table, and some are missing; sequencing was by immunoSEQ multiplex PCR. V and J calls and clone size are copied from that table; D and trimming were computed from the DNA. This table holds under 170,000 clones, approximately 90% found once. This CDR3 is built from 14 residues. J was trimmed by 4 bases and V by 8 bases; bases with no gene match: 11. Germline V gene data show CDR1 as ENHRY and CDR2 as SYGVKD. The genes are TRBV10-3 and TRBJ2-7; the match to TRBD2 covers 7 bases. The sample consisted of peripheral blood. The receptor comes from a woman aged 60-75 years with active or convalescent COVID-19. CDR3 loop: CAIGLGGVRYEQYF. CDR3 nucleotides: TGTGCCATCGGCCTTGGGGGGGTAAGGTACGAGCAGTACTTC.